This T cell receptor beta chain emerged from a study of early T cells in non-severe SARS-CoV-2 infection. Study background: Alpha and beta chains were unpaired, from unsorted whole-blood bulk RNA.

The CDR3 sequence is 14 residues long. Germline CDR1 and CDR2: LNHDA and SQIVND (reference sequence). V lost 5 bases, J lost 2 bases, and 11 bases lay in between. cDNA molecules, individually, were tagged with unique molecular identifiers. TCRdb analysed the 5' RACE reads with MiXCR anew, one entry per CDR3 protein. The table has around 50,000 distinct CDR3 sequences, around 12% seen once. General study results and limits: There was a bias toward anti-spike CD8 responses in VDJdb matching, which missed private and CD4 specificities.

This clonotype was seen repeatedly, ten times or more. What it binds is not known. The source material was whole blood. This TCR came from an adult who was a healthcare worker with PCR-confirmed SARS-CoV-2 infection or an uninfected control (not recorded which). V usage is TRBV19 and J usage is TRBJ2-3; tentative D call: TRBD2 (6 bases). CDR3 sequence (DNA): TGTGCCAGTAGTCCGGGACTGCTCACAGATACGCAGTATTTT. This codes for CASSPGLLTDTQYF.